Listed here are 5 T cell receptor beta chains from one sample, sequenced in a study of CD8+CD57+ T cells in acquired aplastic anemia. Profiles of TCR beta VDJ and CDR3 were generated from a genomic DNA template. Each CDR3 protein gets one entry after TCRdb re-called the reads with MiXCR. The sample contains approximately 130,000 distinct CDR3 sequences, around two fifths of which appear only once. The material sequenced was sorted CD4+, CD8+, or CD8+CD57+ T cells (not recorded which) from PBMCs. The receptors were sampled from a human donor in good health, serving as a control.

There are many counts of this clonotype. This chain uses TRBV20-1 with TRBJ2-1; 8 nucleotides align to TRBD2. Germline V gene lookup returns CDR1 DFQATT and CDR2 SNEGSKA (reference sequence). This CDR3 has 15 residues. The J segment lost 2 bases and the V segment lost 6 bases, leaving 9 bases of the junction unmatched. CDR3 amino acids: CSALSGREAYNEQFF. CDR3 nucleotides: TGCAGTGCCCTGAGCGGGAGAGAGGCCTACAATGAGCAGTTCTTC.

The table lists this clonotype with a few counts. The chain joins TRBV2 to TRBJ2-3; D not resolved. Germline V gene sequence: CDR1 SNHLY, CDR2 FYNNEI. This CDR3 comprises 13 residues. The ends were cut back, 7 bases at V and 1 base at J, with 9 bases in the middle. CDR3: CASNSARTDTQYF. The CDR3 region has the DNA TGTGCCAGCAATAGTGCCCGCACAGATACGCAGTATTTT.

The V and J genes are TRBV5-1 and TRBJ1-2; 10 nucleotides line up with TRBD1. CDR1 SGHRS and CDR2 YFSETQ come from the germline V gene. This CDR3 has 14 residues. Trimming removed 4 bases from V and 6 bases from J; junction bases left unmatched: 6. For the CDR3, the DNA is TGCGCCAGCAGCGTCGACAGGGGGCGAAATGGCTACACCTTC. It is translated as CASSVDRGRNGYTF.

This clonotype has just a few counts. The rearrangement links TRBV3-1 to TRBJ2-1; tentative D call: TRBD2 (6 bases). CDR3 length equals 14 residues. Between the trimmed V and J ends, which lost 2 bases and 6 bases, there was a span of 11 bases. Germline V gives CDR1 LGHDT, CDR2 YNNKEL (reference sequence). CDR3 coding DNA: TGTGCCAGCAGCCAACCAGCGGAGGGCAATGAGCAGTTCTTC. Translating it yields CASSQPAEGNEQFF.

Points on this clonotype: This sequence may be a read error, since a much larger clone differs from it by one base. This sequence joins TRBV5-1 and TRBJ2-2; TRBD1 matches at 9 bases. CDR1 SGHRS and CDR2 YFSETQ come from the germline V gene. This CDR3 region has 16 residues. CDR3 region: CASSLDGTGTTGELSF. CDR3 in DNA: TGCGCCAGCAGCTTGGATGGGACAGGGACCACCGGGGAGCTGTCTTTT.